This TCR beta chain was obtained from a study of cytomegalovirus exposure and HLA in healthy donors (dated by TCRdb to the late 2010s). As for the study more broadly: The 666 repertoires of the first cohort and the 95 to 150 validation repertoires were produced on the same platform, according to a later analysis. A separate validation cohort of roughly 120 different subjects was used in addition to the roughly 700-subject first cohort. The study combined high-throughput TCR immunosequencing, statistical association of individual TCRs with disease status, and machine learning to predict cytomegalovirus infection status. The study aimed to test whether cataloging public T cell receptors could reveal signatures of past pathogen exposure.

The donors were included in the validation cohort of some 120 subjects, a group kept apart from the roughly 610-subject first cohort. A remark on this clone: No cognate antigen has been identified for it. Base quality data are lacking; no much larger clone is found one base away.

Findings and caveats that apply to the study as a whole: Of the cluster scores, about 94% were above 0 in a later analysis, which found that TCRs clustered in the first cohort also tended to co-occur in the 95 to 150 validation repertoires. In vitro tests confirmed that a few of the cytomegalovirus-associated TCR beta chains recognize cytomegalovirus antigens. Most TCR sequences were seen in very few donors, while some public TCRs were found in many individuals. All 110 or so repertoires were used to score co-occurrence in the validation cohort in a later analysis, because that analysis had no HLA typing for the cohort. According to the authors, the approach could potentially be generalized to other disease states and immunological phenotypes. A total of 164 TCR beta chains were listed by the study as associated with cytomegalovirus. In both the original and validation cohorts, the classifier was reported to diagnose cytomegalovirus status with high specificity and sensitivity.

The CDR3 runs 15 residues from the cysteine to the phenylalanine. The DNA shown is the 45-base CDR3, in frame from base 1. Reading the germline V gene gives CDR1 MGHRA and CDR2 YSYEKL. V sheds 4 bases and J sheds 8 bases, leaving 17 bases between their ends. Receptors were amplified or captured by the immunoSEQ multiplex PCR assay. Turning to the authors' computational methods: A statistical classification framework was built for diagnosing cytomegalovirus status from the catalog of TCR beta chain sequences. Sourced from immuneACCESS, this table was stored by TCRdb with only in-frame sequences that have V and J called. A share of the clones is absent; for the studies checked, an unresolved V gene accounts for under half, and the remainder has no known explanation. V, J and clone size reflect that table, while D and trimming were determined from the DNA. Within this sample are under 200,000 clones, with about 90% of them counted one time only. The ten largest clones add up to about 6% of the sample.

Sequenced sample: PBMCs. This TCR came from a woman aged 30 to 39 in good health and CMV-seronegative. The sequence is built from TRBV4-1 and TRBJ1-4, with the D gene call left open. The CDR3: CASSPIPGREEKLFF. The DNA is as follows: TGCGCCAGCAGCCCAATCCCGGGGAGGGAAGAAAAACTGTTTTTT.